This TCR beta chain was profiled in a study of radiotherapy plus CTLA-4 blockade in lung cancer. The table lists this clone with a count of one. Here immunoSEQ multiplex PCR was the method, and the copy in TCRdb shows in-frame clones only, minus some. The data hold just under 45,000 clones, with over 60% observed a single time. V was clipped by 0 bases and J by 4 bases, with 6 bases between them. The CDR3 has 13 residues. Looked up from germline, CDR1 is LGHNA and CDR2 is YSLEER. Sequencing used peripheral blood, obtained from a patient treated with radiotherapy plus ipilimumab. The clonotype was recovered from a human donor with non-small cell lung cancer who had a partial response to radiotherapy plus ipilimumab. The chain couples TRBV4-3 to TRBJ2-5, with a possible D match to TRBD1 (5 bases). Here the CDR3 DNA reads TGCGCCAGCAGCCAAGAAAGGGGAGAGACCCAGTACTTC. Translating it yields CASSQERGETQYF.